This passage covers 31 T cell receptor beta chains from one sample sequenced in a study of tumor-infiltrating lymphocytes in oesophageal squamous cell carcinoma. TCRdb re-called the PCR reads through MiXCR, storing one row per CDR3 protein. The data hold more than 10,000 distinct CDR3 sequences, with around 50% observed a single time. The sample was esophageal tumor tissue. The receptors here all came from a female donor with esophageal squamous cell carcinoma.

The genes are TRBV11-2 and TRBJ2-1; 11 positions agree with TRBD2. The J call may be mistaken, given a closer DNA end match to TRBJ2-7. Germline CDR1 is SGHAT and CDR2 is FQNNGV. The CDR3 contains 19 residues. The CDR3 protein is CASSLELVSGRANVYEQYF. The CDR3, as DNA: TGTGCCAGCAGCTTAGAGTTGGTTAGCGGGAGGGCCAATGTCTACGAGCAGTACTTC.

This clonotype was seen a handful of times. Germline and junction disagree at one end, which may indicate a read error. The genes are TRBV7-9 and TRBJ2-7, with D maybe TRBD1 (5 bases). The CDR3 runs 14 residues. Germline CDR1 is SEHNR and CDR2 is FQNEAQ (reference sequence). In nucleotides, the CDR3 is TGTGCCAGCAGCCGCGACAGTGAGAATTCACCCCTCCACTTC. Translating gives CASSRDSENSPLHF.

In this sample, this clonotype turned up once. Because the CDR3 is missing its conserved closing phenylalanine or tryptophan, this is likely a read error. Because the CDR3's place on the DNA is in doubt, the DNA is left out and the CDR3 is given as listed by TCRdb. The gene calls are TRBV6-1 and TRBJ2-7; the table calls TRBD2, which could not be checked here. CDR1 MNHNS and CDR2 SASEGT come from the germline V gene. Inclusive of both ends, the CDR3 amounts to 18 amino acids. The CDR3 loop is CASSRRTTFSNSPLHFGS.

The chain couples TRBV12-3 or TRBV12-4 to TRBJ2-7, with 10 positions matching TRBD2. The end of the DNA aligns better with TRBJ2-5, so the J call may be wrong. This CDR3 has 15 residues. The CDR3 region has the DNA TGTGCCAGCACCCGGCTAGCGGGAGTGGGAGAGACCCAGTACTTC. This sequence encodes CASTRLAGVGETQYF.

The gene calls are TRBV7-8 and TRBJ2-3; tentative D call: TRBD2 (5 bases). The DNA end favors TRBJ2-5, so the J call may be wrong. The CDR3 is made up of 12 amino acids. Germline V gene lookup returns CDR1 SGHVS and CDR2 FQNEAQ. CDR3 protein: CASTRGRETQYF. The CDR3 DNA reads as TGTGCCAGCACTAGAGGGCGGGAGACCCAGTACTTC.

V is TRBV7-9 and J is TRBJ2-3; TRBD2 aligns across 11 bases. V lost 4 bases and J lost 4; bases outside the gene matches: 13. The CDR3 extends over 18 amino acids. CDR1 and CDR2 (germline): SEHNR, FQNEAQ (reference sequence). This CDR3 is CASSSPGALAGGADTQYF. CDR3 DNA: TGTGCCAGCAGCTCCCCTGGGGCCCTAGCGGGAGGTGCAGATACGCAGTATTTT.

In its sample, this clonotype was seen many times. CDR3 loop: CASSPPGASGANVLTF. The CDR3 DNA follows: TGTGCCAGCTCACCACCGGGGGCATCTGGGGCCAACGTCCTGACTTTC. V and J are TRBV18 and TRBJ2-6, with a possible D match to TRBD1 (6 bases). The CDR3 has 16 amino acids. Per the germline V gene, CDR1 is KGHSH and CDR2 is LQKENI. V was shortened by 0 bases and J by 1 base, with 7 bases between the two germline ends.

The chain has TRBV7-6 and TRBJ2-5, with D possibly TRBD2 on 5 matching bases. The J call could be wrong; TRBJ2-7 is a better fit for the DNA end. CDR3 size: 15 residues. CDR1 is SGHVS, CDR2 FNYEAQ, per germline. The CDR3 coding sequence is TGTGCCAGCAGCTTAAGCTGGAGGAGCTCCTACGAGCAGTACTTC. Translated, it gives CASSLSWRSSYEQYF.

This clonotype has only a few counts. CDR3 sequence reads: CASRPSSYEQYF. In nucleotides, the CDR3 is TGTGCCAGCCGCCCCTCATCATACGAGCAGTACTTC. V gene TRBV7-2 combines with J gene TRBJ2-5; D gene unclear. The J call could be wrong; TRBJ2-7 is a better fit for the DNA end. The CDR3 totals 12 residues. Germline V gene data show CDR1 as SGHTA and CDR2 as FQGNSA.

This chain connects TRBV7-2 to TRBJ2-3; TRBD1 aligns across 8 bases. The last part of the DNA fits TRBJ1-5 better; the J call may be wrong. Germline CDR1 reads SGHTA; CDR2 reads FQGNSA. The CDR3 consists of 16 residues. CDR3 in DNA: TGTGCCAGCAGCCCGAGGACAGGGTATAGCAATCAGCCCCAGCATTTT. Protein product: CASSPRTGYSNQPQHF.

The chain carries TRBV7-3 and TRBJ1-1; possible D gene TRBD1, 6 bases. The CDR3 runs 16 residues. Trimming shortened V by 5 bases and J by 2 bases, and 18 bases separated the two germline ends. Germline V gene data show CDR1 as SGHTA and CDR2 as FQGTGA. In DNA, the CDR3 is TGTGCCAGCAGCCCTGGGGCAGGGGTTAGCAACACTGAAGCTTTCTTT. Its protein is CASSPGAGVSNTEAFF.

At least ten counts were recorded for this clonotype. The gene calls are TRBV5-4 and TRBJ1-1; 7 bases fit TRBD1. The CDR3 covers 13 residues. V lost 2 bases to trimming and J lost 3 bases; unmatched junction nucleotides: 1. CDR1 SGHNT and CDR2 YYREEE come from the germline V gene (reference sequence). CDR3: CASSFTGDTEAFF. CDR3 nucleotides: TGTGCCAGCAGCTTTACAGGGGACACTGAAGCTTTCTTT.

The chain is built from TRBV7-6 and TRBJ2-4, with 8 bases that match TRBD1. The DNA end is a closer match to TRBJ2-7, so the J assignment may be wrong. This CDR3 is 15 amino acids long. CDR1 is SGHVS and CDR2 is FNYEAQ in the germline V gene. CDR3 amino acids: CASSTLGQGTYEQYF. CDR3 nucleotides: TGTGCCAGCAGCACCCTAGGACAGGGCACCTACGAGCAGTACTTC.

This sequence joins TRBV2 and TRBJ2-4; D possibly corresponds to TRBD2 (6 bases). Germline V CDR1 and CDR2: SNHLY, FYNNEI. The CDR3 spans 12 residues. Trimming removed 4 bases at V and 13 bases at J, with 14 bases between. CDR3 DNA sequence: TGTGCCAGCAGTGGTACCGGAGGGGAGCAGTACTTC. It encodes CASSGTGGEQYF.

J is TRBJ2-4 and V is TRBV6-8; perhaps D is TRBD1 or TRBD2 (6 bases each). CDR3 length: 18 residues. Germline loops: CDR1 MNHGY, CDR2 SAAAGT. Trimming removed 6 bases at V and 0 bases at J, with 21 bases between. CDR3 in amino acids: CASRGVAGEAVAKNIQYF. The CDR3 DNA is TGTGCCAGCAGAGGAGTGGCAGGGGAGGCGGTAGCCAAAAACATTCAGTACTTC.

The sample holds a few counts of this clonotype. The chain combines TRBV6-1 with TRBJ2-5; D remains ambiguous. Trimming took off 7 bases at V and 4 bases at J, with 13 bases between the two ends. This CDR3 contains 13 residues. The V gene's germline CDR1 is MNHNS and CDR2 SASEGT. CDR3 sequence (DNA): TGTGCCAGCACTTCCGGGTACATAGAGACCCAGTACTTC. Encoded protein: CASTSGYIETQYF.

The chain joins TRBV4-2 to TRBJ2-7; D is unclear. The J call is uncertain, as TRBJ2-1 better fits the DNA end. The CDR3 loop spans 16 amino acids. Germline V gene sequence: CDR1 LGHNA, CDR2 YNFKEQ. CDR3 protein: CASSQAYRSSGYEQFF. CDR3 sequence (DNA): TGTGCCAGCAGCCAAGCCTATCGCTCCTCAGGCTATGAGCAGTTCTTC.

The chain employs TRBV6-1 and TRBJ1-5; TRBD1 is a possible D gene (5 bases). CDR1 is MNHNS and CDR2 is SASEGT in the germline V gene. The CDR3 is 14 residues long. Trimming left V 6 bases short and J 4 bases short, with 13 bases between. DNA of the CDR3: TGTGCCAGCAGACTCACAGAGGGGAATCAGCCCCAGCATTTT. It translates to CASRLTEGNQPQHF.

For this clonotype: A much larger clone lies one base from this, so it may be a read error. Lacking the conserved final phenylalanine or tryptophan, this CDR3 likely reflects a read error. The chain has TRBV7-8 and TRBJ2-1; TRBD1 matches 7 bases. The length of the CDR3 is 15 residues. Trimming cost V 5 bases and J 0 bases; bases outside gene matches: 4. CDR1 is SGHVS and CDR2 is FQNEAQ in the germline V gene. CDR3 protein: CASSQRDSSYNEQFL. The CDR3 DNA reads as TGTGCCAGCAGCCAAAGGGACAGCTCCTACAATGAGCAGTTCTTG.

The chain joins TRBV7-2 to TRBJ2-1, with D perhaps matching TRBD1 or TRBD2 (6 bases each). The end of the DNA fits TRBJ2-7 better, so the J call may be wrong. The CDR3 sequence is 15 residues long. The germline V gene encodes CDR1 SGHTA and CDR2 FQGNSA. The CDR3 DNA reads as TGTGCCAGCAACTCCCCGGGGGCAGGGTCCTACGAGCAGTACTTC. This sequence encodes CASNSPGAGSYEQYF.

The rearrangement uses TRBV5-1 and TRBJ2-5, with 8 bases aligning to TRBD1. The better agreement between TRBJ2-1 and the DNA end casts doubt on the J call. Germline V gene lookup returns CDR1 SGHRS and CDR2 YFSETQ. This CDR3 comprises 16 residues. The CDR3 bases are TGCGCCAGCAGCGCGGACAGGGAGAGAGCCTACAATGAGCAGTTCTTC. As protein: CASSADRERAYNEQFF.

The chain couples TRBV7-2 to TRBJ2-7, with TRBD2 matching 9 bases. This CDR3 has 14 residues. Germline CDR1 SGHTA, CDR2 FQGNSA. Trimming at V came to 6 bases and at J to 3 bases, leaving 6 bases not matched to a gene. CDR3 bases: TGTGCCAGCAGAGATAAGACTAGCGGCTACGAGCAGTACTTC. It encodes CASRDKTSGYEQYF.

The CDR3 sequence is CASSLTAGVDQYF. The CDR3 DNA reads TGTGCCAGCAGCTTAACGGCGGGAGTTGACCAGTACTTC. This chain links TRBV7-3 with TRBJ2-1, with 7 positions matching TRBD2. The J call may be incorrect, as the DNA end agrees better with TRBJ2-5. This CDR3 contains 13 residues. Per the germline V gene, CDR1 is SGHTA and CDR2 is FQGTGA.

The V gene is TRBV7-2, the J gene TRBJ2-6; 11 bases are shared with TRBD2. The end of the DNA fits TRBJ2-7 better, so the J call may be wrong. In germline, CDR1 is SGHTA, CDR2 FQGNSA. The CDR3 sequence is 15 residues long. The CDR3 loop reads CASSSFTSGSYEQYF. The CDR3 DNA is TGTGCCAGCAGCTCGTTCACTAGCGGGAGCTACGAGCAGTACTTC.

This clonotype was counted between two and nine times. The CDR3 DNA reads as TGTGCCAGCAGCTTCGCAGGGATGGGAGAGACCCAGTACTTC. Its translation is CASSFAGMGETQYF. V gene TRBV27 combines with J gene TRBJ2-5, with TRBD1 as a possible D gene (5 bases). The CDR3 is 14 residues long. CDR1 and CDR2 (germline): MNHEY, SMNVEV (reference sequence). Trimming took off 6 bases at V and 4 bases at J, with 15 bases between the two ends.

This clonotype was seen more than once but under ten times. The chain combines TRBV7-6 with TRBJ2-1, with 11 bases matching TRBD2. The DNA end is a closer match to TRBJ2-7, so the J assignment may be wrong. The CDR3 length is 16 residues. CDR1 and CDR2 from the germline V gene are SGHVS and FNYEAQ. CDR3: CASSPSSGRAKNEQYF. The CDR3 bases are TGTGCCAGCAGCCCGAGTAGCGGGAGGGCCAAGAATGAGCAGTACTTC.

This clonotype came up a few times. The chain recombines TRBV11-2 with TRBJ2-5; tentative D call: TRBD1 (6 bases). The V gene's germline CDR1 is SGHAT and CDR2 FQNNGV. This CDR3 has 14 residues. The ends were cut back, 4 bases at V and 5 bases at J, with 14 bases in the middle. The CDR3 nucleotides read TGTGCCAGCAGCTCGTCAGGGGTGTCGGAGACCCAGTACTTC. Amino acids: CASSSSGVSETQYF.

A word on this clonotype: One end of the junction is discordant with germline, which a read error may explain. This rearrangement joins TRBV7-6 to TRBJ2-7; D gene ambiguous. The J call could be wrong; TRBJ2-1 is a better fit for the DNA end. This CDR3 region has 13 residues. The germline V gene has CDR1 SGHVS and CDR2 FNYEAQ. CDR3 amino acids: CASSLSHSNEQFF. The CDR3, as DNA: TGTGCTAGCAGCTTATCCCATAGCAACGAGCAGTTCTTC.

This chain links TRBV7-9 with TRBJ2-1; 12 positions match TRBD2. The CDR3 loop spans 20 amino acids. After removal of 6 bases from V and 2 bases from J, the junction contained 17 bases not matched to a gene. Looked up from germline, CDR1 is SEHNR and CDR2 is FQNEAQ (reference sequence). CDR3 coding DNA: TGTGCCAGCAGACGTAGAGGGGAGACTAGCGGGAGTATGCCCTACAATGAGCAGTTCTTC. As protein: CASRRRGETSGSMPYNEQFF.

The CDR3 loop reads CASSSDSPLHF. The CDR3 coding sequence is TGTGCCAGCAGCTCAGATTCACCCCTCCACTTT. The chain carries TRBV7-6 and TRBJ1-6, with unresolved D. There are 11 residues in the CDR3. V was trimmed by 4 bases and J by 8 bases, leaving 3 bases between them. Germline V gene data show CDR1 as SGHVS and CDR2 as FNYEAQ.

This chain joins TRBV2 and TRBJ1-2; no definite D call. Germline CDR1 SNHLY, CDR2 FYNNEI. Trimming took 3 bases from V and 4 from J, leaving 9 bases between them. There are 13 residues in the CDR3. CDR3 sequence reads: CASSDSGSYGYTF. The CDR3 coding sequence is TGTGCCAGCAGTGACTCCGGGAGCTATGGCTACACCTTC.